These T cell receptor beta chains were read from a single sample in a study of blood T cell repertoires in COVID-19. The table came from immunoSEQ multiplex PCR; TCRdb's copy has only in-frame clones and leaves some out. The data contain approximately 170,000 clones, about 86% of them singletons. Sample: peripheral blood. Every receptor here comes from a woman older than 75 in a cohort sampled during active or convalescent COVID-19. The CDR3 runs from the conserved cysteine through the conserved F or W. The order of the fields is J gene, clone size, D gene, V gene, CDR3 DNA, CDR3 protein. D genes are given only for firm matches. Some rows have no size entry. The others give once, few or many, or a class for an expanded clone.

TRBJ2-2 . TRBD2 TRBV5-1 TGCGCCAGCACCTCAGGACTAGCGGGAATGAACACCGGGGAGCTGTTTTTT CASTSGLAGMNTGELFF
TRBJ1-3 once . TRBV3-1/TRBV3-2 TGTGCCAGCAGCCCCCATGACAGGCATCAGTCTGGAAACACCATATATTTT CASSPHDRHQSGNTIYF
TRBJ1-5 . TRBD1 TRBV27 TGTGCCAGCAGTTTTACCGGGACAGGGAGGAAGCCCCAGCATTTT CASSFTGTGRKPQHF
TRBJ2-3 . TRBD1 TRBV7-2 TGTGCCAGCAGCTCCTTCCCCGACAGGGGTGACACAGATACGCAGTATTTT CASSSFPDRGDTDTQYF
TRBJ2-7 many TRBD2 TRBV5-1 TGCGCCAGCAGCTCCCCTGGGACTAGCGGGTTCTCGAGCTCCTACGAGCAGTACTTC CASSSPGTSGFSSSYEQYF
TRBJ2-5 . . TRBV7-2 TGTGCCAGCAGCTTAGTTTCTAGCCAGGTGGAGACCCAGTACTTC CASSLVSSQVETQYF
TRBJ1-4 . . TRBV7-9 TGTGCCAGCAGCTTAAGTCCCGAGGGGGCTAATGAAAAACTGTTTTTT CASSLSPEGANEKLFF
TRBJ1-2 . TRBD1 TRBV6-5 TGTGCCAGCAGTCCAGGACAGGGAAGTGGCTACACCTTC CASSPGQGSGYTF
TRBJ2-3 . TRBD2 TRBV30 TGTGCCTGGAGTCCCACTAGCGGGGGGGCGCGTGTGCAGTATTTT CAWSPTSGGARVQYF
TRBJ2-2 . TRBD1 TRBV5-1 TGCGCCAGCAGCTTGACAGGGGAACGTGCCGGGGAGCTGTTTTTT CASSLTGERAGELFF
TRBJ2-1 . . TRBV7-2 TGTGCCAGCAGCCCAAGGGGGGACTACACCTACAATGAGCAGTTCTTC CASSPRGDYTYNEQFF
TRBJ1-4 . . TRBV19 TGTGCCAGTAGTACCAGGGCCAATGAAAAACTGTTTTTT CASSTRANEKLFF
TRBJ2-2 . TRBD1 TRBV2 TGTGCCAGCAGTTTAACCACAGGGGGAGGGGAGCTGTTTTTT CASSLTTGGGELFF
TRBJ1-2 . TRBD1 TRBV29-1 TGCAGCGCTAGGGACAGGGGAAACTATGGCTACACCTTC CSARDRGNYGYTF
TRBJ2-5 . TRBD1 TRBV9 TGTGCCAGCAGCGCCGGGACAGGGGACGAGACCCAGTACTTC CASSAGTGDETQYF
TRBJ1-5 . . TRBV19 TGTGCCAGTAGTATCGGGTCAGAAAATCAGCCCCAGCATTTT CASSIGSENQPQHF
TRBJ2-4 . . TRBV29-1 TGCAGCGTTAACGATCAACTAGCCAAAAACATTCAGTACTTC CSVNDQLAKNIQYF
TRBJ2-3 . . TRBV5-1 TGCGCCAGCAGCTTGTCTGGAGCAGATACGCAGTATTTT CASSLSGADTQYF
TRBJ1-2 . . TRBV30 TGTGCCTGGAGTGCTCAGGGTAACTATGGCTACACCTTC CAWSAQGNYGYTF
TRBJ2-2 . TRBD1 TRBV9 TGTGCCAGCACCTTAGAGGGACAGGGGAGTACCGGGGAGCTGTTTTTT CASTLEGQGSTGELFF
TRBJ1-1 few TRBD1 TRBV3-1/TRBV3-2 TGTGCCAGCAGCCCAGGGACAGGTGAGATCACTGAAGCTTTCTTT CASSPGTGEITEAFF
TRBJ1-6 . . TRBV7-9 TGTGCCAGCAGCTTCGACAGTGGAAATAATTCACCCCTCCACTTT CASSFDSGNNSPLHF
TRBJ1-4 . . TRBV20-1 TGCAGTGCCCGTCACAGGGAAAAACTGTTTTTT CSARHREKLFF
TRBJ1-2 few TRBD1 TRBV6-1 TGTGCCAGCAGTGAAAGAGGGGGGACAGGGGGCTCGAACTATGGCTACACCTTC CASSERGGTGGSNYGYTF
TRBJ1-3 . . TRBV10-3 TGTGCCATCAGTGGACAGTCCTCTGGAAACACCATATATTTT CAISGQSSGNTIYF
TRBJ2-5 . TRBD1 TRBV28 TGTGCCAGCAGTTTGATAGGGGGCCACTTACAAGAGACCCAGTACTTC CASSLIGGHLQETQYF
TRBJ1-3 . TRBD1 TRBV11-3 TGTGCCAGCACCACGACCGGGACAGCAAACACCATATATTTT CASTTTGTANTIYF
TRBJ2-5 few . TRBV5-6 TGTGCCAGCAGCTTGGTCTGGGGGCGGGAGGAGACCCAGTACTTC CASSLVWGREETQYF
TRBJ2-2 . TRBD2 TRBV2 TGTGCCAGCAGTGACTCAGCGGGGGGAAACACCGGGGAGCTGTTTTTT CASSDSAGGNTGELFF
TRBJ2-2 . . TRBV29-1 TGCAGCGTCAAAGCTTCGGGCACCGGGGAGCTGTTTTTT CSVKASGTGELFF
TRBJ2-2 . . TRBV21-1 TGTGCCAGCAGCAAATTTTCAGGGAAACCCCTCAAGGCTAGCGGGAGGCCCAACACCGGGGAGCTGTTTTTT CASSKFSGKPLKASGRPNTGELFF
TRBJ2-3 . . TRBV5-1 TGCGCCAGCAGCTACGGTAGCGGAGATACGCAGTATTTT CASSYGSGDTQYF
TRBJ1-1 . TRBD1 TRBV7-2 TGTGCCAGCAGCTTAGCAGGGGGCGGCACTGAAGCTTTCTTT CASSLAGGGTEAFF
TRBJ2-2 . . TRBV5-6 TGTGCCAGCAGCGCGACTCGGGACTCGAAGTGGAGCGGGGAGCTGTTTTTT CASSATRDSKWSGELFF
TRBJ1-5 . . TRBV6-5 TGTGCCAGCAGTTACAACGGACAGAATCAGCCCCAGCATTTT CASSYNGQNQPQHF
TRBJ2-1 many TRBD1 TRBV19 TGTGCCAGTAGTCCCGGGACAGGGGGCCTCTACAATGAGCAGTTCTTC CASSPGTGGLYNEQFF
TRBJ1-2 once TRBD1 TRBV15 TGTGCCACCAGGAGAGGAACAGGGGACTTGGGTGGCTACACCTTC CATRRGTGDLGGYTF
TRBJ2-1 few . TRBV18 TGTGCCAGCTCACCCACGGGACTTGCCTTCCGTCCTGAGCAGTTCTTC CASSPTGLAFRPEQFF
TRBJ1-4 . . TRBV30 TGTGCCTGGAGACAGATAACTAATGAAAAACTGTTTTTT CAWRQITNEKLFF
TRBJ2-3 few . TRBV4-1 TGCGCCAGCAGCCGAGCAGGGGGCACAGATACGCAGTATTTT CASSRAGGTDTQYF
TRBJ1-6 . TRBD1 TRBV6-5 TGTGCCAGCAGTTACACAGGGGAATCTTCACCCCTCCACTTT CASSYTGESSPLHF
TRBJ2-5 . . TRBV19 TGTGCCAGTGCTCAACCAGGGTATCGAGGAGAGACCCAGTACTTC CASAQPGYRGETQYF
TRBJ1-3 . . TRBV5-1 TGCGCCAGCACCACAGACTCTGGAAACACCATATATTTT CASTTDSGNTIYF
TRBJ2-3 . . TRBV10-2 TGCGCCAGCAGCCCAGGGCGGGAAACAGATACGCAGTATTTT CASSPGRETDTQYF
TRBJ2-5 . . TRBV24-1 TGTGCCACCAGTGACCATCCGAGCGAACAAGAGACCCAGTACTTC CATSDHPSEQETQYF
TRBJ1-2 few . TRBV6-5 TGTGCCAGCAGCACTGGCCAGGGAGGAGGCTACACCTTC CASSTGQGGGYTF
TRBJ2-2 . TRBD2 TRBV5-1 TGCGCCAGCAGCTCCCTCGTTAGCGGGAGTACCGGGGAGCTGTTTTTT CASSSLVSGSTGELFF
TRBJ1-5 . . TRBV9 TGTGCCAGCAGCGTAGGAGGTGGCGGTCAGCCCCAGCATTTT CASSVGGGGQPQHF
TRBJ2-2 few . TRBV5-4 TGTGCCAGCAGCTTTGTGGGAGGTGGCACCGGGGAGCTGTTTTTT CASSFVGGGTGELFF
TRBJ2-3 . TRBD1 TRBV7-2 TGTGCCAGCAGCTTCAGGGGGCAGGGCAGCACAGATACGCAGTATTTT CASSFRGQGSTDTQYF
TRBJ2-2 . TRBD2 TRBV5-4 TGTGCCAGCAGCTTGGCGGCGGGGGGGACCCTAACCGGGGAGCTGTTTTTT CASSLAAGGTLTGELFF
TRBJ2-3 . TRBD1 TRBV19 TGTGCCAGTTTCGGACAGGGTCACACAGATACGCAGTATTTT CASFGQGHTDTQYF
TRBJ2-5 . TRBD2 TRBV2 TGTGCCAGCAGTGGACTAGCGGGAGGGGAGACCCAGTACTTC CASSGLAGGETQYF
TRBJ1-1 once . TRBV28 TGTGCCAGCAGTTTATCTGACTGGAGGACTGAAGCTTTCTTT CASSLSDWRTEAFF